These 17 T cell receptor beta chains originate from one sample sequenced in a study of T cells in Graves' hyperthyroidism and ophthalmopathy. Amplified TCR beta CDR3 regions derived from RNA transcripts. First-round RT-PCR with HTBI primers amplified the TCR CDR3 region. Using its own MiXCR run on the multiplex PCR reads, TCRdb lists one record per CDR3 protein. The sample records 550,000 to 850,000 distinct CDR3 sequences, over 15% being singletons. The sequenced material came from blood. These receptors were taken from a woman aged 50 to 60 with Graves' hyperthyroidism that later progressed to Graves' ophthalmopathy.

This clonotype has only a few counts. The chain carries TRBV11-2 and TRBJ1-2; tentative D call: TRBD1 (5 bases). The CDR3 extends over 14 amino acids. Germline V CDR1 and CDR2: SGHAT, FQNNGV. V was clipped by 0 bases and J by 8 bases, with 13 bases between them. The CDR3 is CASSLERTILGYTF. As DNA, the CDR3 is TGTGCCAGCAGCTTAGAAAGGACAATTCTAGGCTACACCTTC.

The chain joins TRBV15 to TRBJ1-5; D might be TRBD1 (5 bases). Germline assignment: CDR1 LNHNV and CDR2 YYDKDF (reference sequence). The CDR3 consists of 17 residues. Trimming took off 0 bases at V and 2 bases at J, with 14 bases between the two ends. CDR3 in amino acids: CATSRDSWMGGNQPQHF. The CDR3 DNA sequence: TGTGCCACCAGCAGAGATTCCTGGATGGGGGGCAATCAGCCCCAGCATTTT.

V and J are TRBV7-2 and TRBJ2-1, with a tentative D call TRBD2 (5 bases). Trimming took off 5 bases at V and 10 bases at J, with 12 bases between the two ends. The V gene's germline CDR1 is SGHTA and CDR2 FQGNSA. This CDR3 spans 12 amino acids. The CDR3 sequence: CASSRGLDEQFF. DNA of the CDR3: TGTGCCAGCAGCCGGGGTCTCGACGAGCAGTTCTTC.

In its sample, this clonotype was seen a few times. The chain is built from TRBV29-1 and TRBJ2-7; 8 bases map to TRBD1. The germline gives CDR1 SQVTM, CDR2 ANQGSEA. Trimming cost V 4 bases and J 0 bases; bases outside gene matches: 5. The CDR3 extends over 14 amino acids. The CDR3 coding sequence is TGCAGCGTTGGCCCCGGGACAGGCTCCTACGAGCAGTACTTC. Translating gives CSVGPGTGSYEQYF.

V and J are TRBV5-1 and TRBJ2-2, with no clear D. This CDR3 comprises 14 residues. Germline V gives CDR1 SGHRS, CDR2 YFSETQ. Trimming shortened V by 2 bases and J by 0 bases, and 5 bases separated the two germline ends. CDR3: CASSFGANTGELFF. The CDR3 nucleotides are TGCGCCAGCAGCTTTGGGGCGAACACCGGGGAGCTGTTTTTT. Full variable domain (remainder filled in from reference TRBV5-1 and TRBJ2-2): KAGVTQTPRYLIKTRGQQVTLSCSPISGHRSVSWYQQTPGQGLQFLFEYFSETQRNKGNFPGRFSGRQFSNSRSEMNVSTLELGDSALYLCASSFGANTGELFFGEGSRLTVL.

This clonotype has at least ten counts. The V and J genes are TRBV18 and TRBJ1-2; 9 positions agree with TRBD1. Unmatched junction bases numbered 5, after V lost 2 bases and J lost 4 bases. This CDR3 is built from 15 residues. Germline V lookup: CDR1 KGHSH, CDR2 LQKENI. The CDR3: CASSPKGQGGYGYTF. CDR3 nucleotide sequence: TGTGCCAGCTCACCAAAGGGACAGGGTGGCTATGGCTACACCTTC.

This clonotype was recorded many times. The V gene is TRBV5-5, the J gene TRBJ1-1, with 8 positions matching TRBD1. Germline assignment: CDR1 SGHKS and CDR2 YYEKEE (reference sequence). This CDR3 is built from 13 residues. V was clipped by 2 bases and J by 7 bases; unmatched bases: 4. CDR3 in DNA: TGTGCCAGCAGCTTCGCCGGACAGGGTGAAGCTTTCTTT. Amino acid sequence: CASSFAGQGEAFF.

Only a few counts were recorded for this clonotype. The V and J genes are TRBV12-3 or TRBV12-4 and TRBJ2-1; 10 bases fit TRBD2. This CDR3 is 16 amino acids long. V was pared by 6 bases and J by 3 bases, with 8 bases of the junction left unmatched. This CDR3 is CASRLTGTSDYNEQFF. The CDR3 nucleotides read TGTGCCAGCAGGCTGACCGGGACTAGCGACTACAATGAGCAGTTCTTC.

This clonotype was detected only a few times. V and J are TRBV14 and TRBJ2-1; 7 bases fit TRBD2. J gave up 7 bases and V 0 bases, and 9 bases lay outside the gene matches. Germline V lookup: CDR1 SGHDN, CDR2 FVKESK. CDR3 length: 16 residues. The CDR3 DNA sequence: TGTGCCAGCAGCCAAGATTCTGCGGGGGTTTGGAATGAGCAGTTCTTC. Its protein is CASSQDSAGVWNEQFF. Filled out from reference TRBV14 and TRBJ2-1, the complete variable domain reads EAGVTQFPSHSVIEKGQTVTLRCDPISGHDNLYWYRRVMGKEIKFLLHFVKESKQDESGMPNNRFLAERTGGTYSTLKVQPAELEDSGVYFCASSQDSAGVWNEQFFGPGTRLTVL.

This clonotype was recorded a few times. The chain recombines TRBV19 with TRBJ1-2; 7 bases are shared with TRBD1. Losses at the gene ends were 2 bases for V and 6 bases for J; bases not matched to a gene: 6. This CDR3 has 14 residues. The germline CDR1 and CDR2 sequences are LNHDA and SQIVND (reference sequence). The CDR3 DNA sequence: TGTGCCAGTAGTATACGCGGAGGGGGCGATGGCTACACCTTC. It specifies CASSIRGGGDGYTF.

In its sample, this clonotype was seen once. With a much larger clone just one base away, this may be a read error. The J gene is TRBJ2-1, the V gene TRBV3-1; D might be TRBD1 (5 bases). Germline loops: CDR1 LGHDT, CDR2 YNNKEL (reference sequence). There are 12 residues in the CDR3. CDR3 bases: TGTGCCAGCGGCCAGGACACCAATGAGCAGTTCTTC. This codes for CASGQDTNEQFF.

V gene TRBV27 combines with J gene TRBJ2-1, with D tentatively TRBD1 (6 bases). Germline V gene sequence: CDR1 MNHEY, CDR2 SMNVEV (reference sequence). The CDR3 runs 16 residues. V was pared by 1 base and J by 1 base, with 11 bases between. CDR3 DNA: TGTGCCAGCAGTTTATATGGACAGAGATCCTACAATGAGCAGTTCTTC. This translates into CASSLYGQRSYNEQFF.

In its sample, this clonotype was seen a few times. J is TRBJ2-1 and V is TRBV15; D is perhaps TRBD1 or TRBD2 (7 bases each). This CDR3 comprises 12 residues. V dropped 6 bases and J dropped 7 bases, with 10 bases sitting between them. From germline, CDR1 is LNHNV and CDR2 YYDKDF (reference sequence). In DNA form, the CDR3 reads TGTGCCACCAGTCAGGGGGGGAATGAGCAGTTCTTC. Protein: CATSQGGNEQFF.

This clonotype has a count of ten or more. This sequence joins TRBV3-1 and TRBJ2-5; D is unresolved. V lost 3 bases and J 5 bases, leaving 7 bases between the germline ends. CDR1 LGHDT and CDR2 YNNKEL come from the germline V gene (reference sequence). There are 12 residues in the CDR3. Here the CDR3 DNA reads TGTGCCAGCAGCCAGGGCGCGGAGACCCAGTACTTC. As protein: CASSQGAETQYF.

This clonotype was counted between two and nine times. The chain carries TRBV6-2 or TRBV6-3 and TRBJ2-5; TRBD1 or TRBD2 may be the D gene (5 bases each). Deletions cut 5 bases from V and 7 bases from J, with 17 bases between. Germline loops: CDR1 MNHEY, CDR2 SVGEGT. The CDR3 contains 14 residues. CDR3 loop: CASSPGRQGWTQYF. CDR3 DNA: TGTGCCAGCAGTCCGGGACGCCAGGGTTGGACCCAGTACTTC.

V and J are TRBV6-1 and TRBJ2-7; 8 nucleotides line up with TRBD1. Germline CDR1 reads MNHNS; CDR2 reads SASEGT. V lost 6 bases, J lost 2 bases, and 12 bases stayed unmatched. There are 16 residues in the CDR3. The CDR3 nucleotides read TGTGCCAGCAGGCCCTGGGACAGGACCGACACCTACGAGCAGTACTTC. Residues: CASRPWDRTDTYEQYF.

The V gene is TRBV5-5, the J gene TRBJ1-5; the D gene is possibly TRBD1 (6 bases). Germline CDR1 is SGHKS and CDR2 is YYEKEE (reference sequence). Trimming pared 4 bases from V and 7 bases from J, leaving 18 bases between. This CDR3 region has 15 residues. CDR3 loop: CASSRSAGAGQPQHF. The CDR3 DNA reads TGTGCCAGCAGCCGTTCGGCAGGGGCCGGGCAGCCCCAGCATTTT.